A selection of T cell receptor beta chains follows, all from one sample in a study of blood T cell repertoires in COVID-19. The repertoire was sequenced with immunoSEQ multiplex PCR; TCRdb's copy has only in-frame clones and lacks some. The sample contains roughly 130,000 clones, around three quarters of which appear only once. The sequencing sample was made of peripheral blood. These receptors all come from a man in his forties or fifties with acute or convalescent COVID-19. The conserved cysteine and the conserved F or W are not part of the CDR3 here.

v_call	j_call	cdr3_aa
TRBV19	TRBJ2-2	ASSINSQGGELF
TRBV19	TRBJ1-5	ASSATGTGIQPQH
TRBV10-2	TRBJ1-1	ASRDTNTEAF
TRBV10-2	TRBJ2-3	ASSDSGQTDTQY
TRBV18	TRBJ1-1	ASSLPGTRPEAF
TRBV25-1	TRBJ2-1	ASSEYLGTGYNEQF
TRBV11-2	TRBJ1-4	ASTYREPNEKLF
TRBV5-8	TRBJ2-3	ASSLAQGPGYTQY
TRBV12-3/TRBV12-4	TRBJ1-1	ASRFRTGKAF
TRBV18	TRBJ2-3	ASSPPGSSTDTQY
TRBV19	TRBJ2-5	ASSITRFGETQY
TRBV5-6	TRBJ2-5	ASSLDYEGQY
TRBV18	TRBJ1-1	ASSPYLGGTEAF
TRBV5-1	TRBJ1-5	ASSATGGDQPQH
TRBV21-1	TRBJ1-5	ASSKPDRGVDQPQH
TRBV24-1	TRBJ1-1	ATSDSAGIGTEAF
TRBV10-1	TRBJ2-1	ASSVKVGNEQF
TRBV5-1	TRBJ2-1	ASSWGQSNEQF